A selection of T cell receptor beta chains follows, all from one sample in a study of T cells after posttransplantation cyclophosphamide. Sequencing was performed with immunoSEQ multiplex PCR; in TCRdb, only in-frame clones are kept and a portion is missing. Observed in the sample are over 25,000 clones, none of them singletons. The sequencing input was PBMCs. Receptor source: a woman aged 55-75 years in good health, CMV-negative, and a related stem cell transplant donor. CDR3s include the opening cysteine and the closing phenylalanine or tryptophan. The D gene is left open where the match is weak. The listing skips clone size in some rows; elsewhere it reads once, few, many or a size class.

V: TRBV12-3/TRBV12-4
size: many
D: TRBD1
J: TRBJ1-2
DNA: TGTGCCAGCAGTTATTCCGGGACAGGGAAAGGCTACACCTTC
CDR3: CASSYSGTGKGYTF

V: TRBV19
size: many
D: .
J: TRBJ1-5
DNA: TGTGCCAGTAGTCCAGGACAGACAAGCAATCAGCCCCAGCATTTT
CDR3: CASSPGQTSNQPQHF

V: TRBV7-6
size: many
D: .
J: TRBJ2-7
DNA: TGTGCCAGCAGCTTAGCCCCTGGTAGCGGTATTGCCTACGAGCAGTACTTC
CDR3: CASSLAPGSGIAYEQYF

V: TRBV28
size: many
D: .
J: TRBJ2-7
DNA: TGTGCCAGCAGTTTTCGCTCCTACGAGCAGTACTTC
CDR3: CASSFRSYEQYF

V: TRBV28
size: many
D: .
J: TRBJ1-6
DNA: TGTGCCAGCAGTACAGCGGGGGGGCAAGATTCACCCCTCCACTTT
CDR3: CASSTAGGQDSPLHF

V: TRBV7-7
size: few
D: TRBD2
J: TRBJ2-2
DNA: TGTGCCAGCAGCGTAGGACTAGCGGGGCCGAACACCGGGGAGCTGTTTTTT
CDR3: CASSVGLAGPNTGELFF

V: TRBV7-9
size: many
D: .
J: TRBJ2-7
DNA: TGTGCCAGCAGCTTAGCTCAGGGAAGTGAGCAGTACTTC
CDR3: CASSLAQGSEQYF

V: TRBV2
size: many
D: TRBD1
J: TRBJ2-1
DNA: TGTGCCAGCAGTGGGGACAGGGGTAGTCACAATGAGCAGTTCTTC
CDR3: CASSGDRGSHNEQFF

V: TRBV24-1
size: .
D: TRBD2
J: TRBJ2-3
DNA: TGTGCCACCAGTGCCCGTCTAGCGGGCTCCACAGATACGCAGTATTTT
CDR3: CATSARLAGSTDTQYF

V: TRBV5-4
size: many
D: TRBD2
J: TRBJ2-1
DNA: TGTGCCAGCAGCCCCGGACTAGCGGGAGTCAATGAGCAGTTCTTC
CDR3: CASSPGLAGVNEQFF

V: TRBV29-1
size: few
D: TRBD1
J: TRBJ2-7
DNA: TGCAGCGCCAGGGCCGGGACAGGGCCTCCGTACTTC
CDR3: CSARAGTGPPYF

V: TRBV19
size: many
D: .
J: TRBJ1-1
DNA: TGTGCCAGTGTCCTCGACATAGGGTCGTCCACTGAAGCTTTCTTT
CDR3: CASVLDIGSSTEAFF

V: TRBV28
size: .
D: TRBD2
J: TRBJ2-7
DNA: TGTGCCAGCAGTCCAAGACTAGCGGGGTCCTACGAGCAGTACTTC
CDR3: CASSPRLAGSYEQYF

V: TRBV9
size: many
D: .
J: TRBJ2-1
DNA: TGTGCCAGCAGCGTAGCTAGGGACTTTTACAATGAGCAGTTCTTC
CDR3: CASSVARDFYNEQFF

V: TRBV5-1
size: few
D: TRBD2
J: TRBJ2-5
DNA: TGCGCCAGCAGCTTGGAGCCGCGGGGGGGAGGAGAGACCCAGTACTTC
CDR3: CASSLEPRGGGETQYF

V: TRBV6-1
size: .
D: TRBD2
J: TRBJ2-3
DNA: TGTGCCAGCAGTGGGAGACTAGCGGGGGGGCAGGATACGCAGTATTTT
CDR3: CASSGRLAGGQDTQYF

V: TRBV19
size: many
D: .
J: TRBJ1-1
DNA: TGTGCCAGTAGTATCGGGTCAGGGCCAATGAACACTGAAGCTTTCTTT
CDR3: CASSIGSGPMNTEAFF

V: TRBV9
size: .
D: TRBD1
J: TRBJ2-3
DNA: TGTGCCAGCAGTTACCAGGGGGCAGCAGATACGCAGTATTTT
CDR3: CASSYQGAADTQYF

V: TRBV7-2
size: many
D: .
J: TRBJ2-7
DNA: TGTGCCAGCAGCTTACAGCGGCCACCCTACGAGCAGTACTTC
CDR3: CASSLQRPPYEQYF

V: TRBV4-1
size: few
D: .
J: TRBJ2-3
DNA: TGCGCCAGCAGCCGGGACTTCCCCCCGCGGGCAGATACGCAGTATTTT
CDR3: CASSRDFPPRADTQYF